The 19 T cell receptor beta chains presented below share a single source sample, sequenced in a study of shared clonotypes between healthy human individuals. CD8 cells regarded as naive lacked CD45RO, were positively chosen for CCR7, and omitted terminally differentiated effector memory CD45RA+ cells. Generated by immunoSEQ multiplex PCR, the TCRdb table keeps only in-frame clones and is missing some. The table shows some 2,000,000 clones, with just under 95% occurring only once. Sequencing was done on a sample of naive CD8+ T cells sorted from blood. Source of these receptors: a man aged 18 to 30 in good health.

This chain links TRBV2 with TRBJ2-1; 7 bases fit TRBD2. Germline CDR1 is SNHLY and CDR2 is FYNNEI. J gave up 8 bases and V 3 bases, and 4 bases lay outside the gene matches. There are 13 residues in the CDR3. This CDR3 reads CASSDSGGDEQFF. The CDR3 DNA follows: TGTGCCAGCAGTGACTCGGGAGGCGATGAGCAGTTCTTC.

The gene calls are TRBV25-1 and TRBJ2-1; D might be TRBD1 or TRBD2, each matching 5 bases. CDR1 MGHDK and CDR2 SYGVNS come from the germline V gene. Trimming took off 0 bases at V and 2 bases at J, with 17 bases between the two ends. This CDR3 has 18 amino acids. The chain's CDR3 is CASSEYKEGRDPYNEQFF. In DNA, the CDR3 is TGTGCCAGCAGTGAATATAAGGAAGGCAGGGACCCCTACAATGAGCAGTTCTTC. Drawing the rest from reference TRBV25-1 and TRBJ2-1, the complete variable domain is EADIYQTPRYLVIGTGKKITLECSQTMGHDKMYWYQQDPGMELHLIHYSYGVNSTEKGDLSSESTVSRIRTEHFPLTLESARPSHTSQYLCASSEYKEGRDPYNEQFFGPGTRLTVL.

The gene calls are TRBV28 and TRBJ2-3, with TRBD2 matching over 9 bases. The CDR3 consists of 17 residues. Germline V gene sequence: CDR1 MDHEN, CDR2 SYDVKM. With 6 bases clipped from V and 6 bases from J, the junction kept 16 bases outside the gene matches. The CDR3 region is CASSWGPPGLAGDTQYF. The CDR3 DNA is TGTGCCAGCAGCTGGGGGCCTCCGGGACTAGCAGGTGATACGCAGTATTTT.

The chain combines TRBV27 with TRBJ1-5; D possibly corresponds to TRBD1 (6 bases). Per germline, CDR1 MNHEY and CDR2 SMNVEV (reference sequence). The CDR3 spans 16 residues. V lost 5 bases, J lost 1 base, and 15 bases lay in between. CDR3 protein: CASSQQGVQSNQPQHF. Here the CDR3 DNA reads TGTGCCAGCAGTCAACAGGGAGTTCAGAGCAATCAGCCCCAGCATTTT.

J is TRBJ2-7 and V is TRBV6-6, with D possibly TRBD2 on 7 matching bases. Germline V gene data show CDR1 as MNHNY and CDR2 as SVGAGI (reference sequence). Trimming removed 2 bases at V and 3 bases at J, with 17 bases between. This CDR3 contains 16 residues. In DNA, the CDR3 is TGTGCCAGCAGTTACAGGGGGGGGACACCAAACTACGAGCAGTACTTC. Its translation: CASSYRGGTPNYEQYF.

V gene TRBV14 combines with J gene TRBJ2-7; weak D call: TRBD1 (6 bases). This CDR3 has 14 residues. Trimming shortened V by 0 bases and J by 2 bases, and 8 bases separated the two germline ends. Germline CDR1 and CDR2: SGHDN and FVKESK. CDR3 sequence reads: CASSQEQGAYEQYF. CDR3 nucleotide sequence: TGTGCCAGCAGCCAAGAACAGGGTGCCTACGAGCAGTACTTC.

The rearrangement joins TRBV10-1 to TRBJ2-1; D is perhaps TRBD1 (5 bases). Trimming removed 6 bases from V and 6 bases from J, with 12 bases in between. Germline V gene sequence: CDR1 WNHNN, CDR2 SYGVQD (reference sequence). The CDR3 has 13 residues. This chain's CDR3 is CASSNTGVNEQFF. In nucleotides, the CDR3 is TGCGCCAGCAGCAACACAGGCGTCAATGAGCAGTTCTTC.

Worth noting for this clone: The identical CDR3 is also encoded by other nucleotide sequences in the sample. The V call is TRBV4-3, the J call TRBJ2-7, with D unresolved. CDR3 length equals 13 residues. V lost 1 base to trimming and J lost 2 bases, with 6 bases between them. In germline, CDR1 is LGHNA, CDR2 YSLEER. The CDR3 reads CASSQGVAYEQYF. The CDR3 DNA follows: TGCGCCAGCAGCCAAGGGGTAGCCTACGAGCAGTACTTC.

This chain connects TRBV4-1 to TRBJ1-1; no definite D call. Trimming removed 0 bases at V and 7 bases at J, with 9 bases between. CDR1 and CDR2 from the germline V gene are MGHRA and YSYEKL. The length of the CDR3 is 13 residues. The DNA of the CDR3 is TGCGCCAGCAGCCAAGAATTAGGAGTTGAAGCTTTCTTT. Residues: CASSQELGVEAFF.

The DNA of the CDR3 is TGCAGCGTCACAGGGGTCCGGGACGAGCAGTACTTC. It translates to CSVTGVRDEQYF. The rearrangement uses TRBV29-1 and TRBJ2-7; 7 bases align to TRBD1. Germline V gene data show CDR1 as SQVTM and CDR2 as ANQGSEA. Trimming took 6 bases from V and 5 from J; bases not matched to a gene: 7. CDR3 length: 12 amino acids.

The chain carries TRBV27 and TRBJ2-7, with a tentative D call TRBD2 (6 bases). In germline, CDR1 is MNHEY, CDR2 SMNVEV (reference sequence). The CDR3 is made up of 16 amino acids. V was pared by 0 bases and J by 2 bases, with 14 bases between. The CDR3 coding sequence is TGTGCCAGCAGTTTATCGGAGGGGACCCTTACCTACGAGCAGTACTTC. It is translated as CASSLSEGTLTYEQYF.

This chain links TRBV6-5 with TRBJ2-1, with no clear D. From germline, CDR1 is MNHEY and CDR2 SVGAGI. The CDR3 loop spans 15 amino acids. The V and J ends lost 7 bases and 1 base respectively, with 14 bases between them. CDR3 coding DNA: TGTGCCAGCAAGGAAGTCCACCTTTCCTACAATGAGCAGTTCTTC. Amino acid sequence: CASKEVHLSYNEQFF.

The rearrangement uses TRBV5-4 and TRBJ2-4; 12 bases are shared with TRBD2. CDR1 is SGHNT and CDR2 is YYREEE in the germline V gene (reference sequence). V lost 0 bases and J lost 11; bases outside the gene matches: 9. The CDR3 has 16 residues. The chain's CDR3 is CASSLELAGGPYVQYF. CDR3 nucleotide sequence: TGTGCCAGCAGCTTGGAACTAGCGGGAGGACCCTACGTTCAGTACTTC.

The chain carries TRBV5-5 and TRBJ1-5, with D hard to call. The CDR3 covers 15 residues. The V gene lost 4 bases and the J gene lost 3 bases, with 14 bases spanning the gap. Germline lookup yields CDR1 SGHKS and CDR2 YYEKEE (reference sequence). As DNA, the CDR3 is TGTGCCAGCAGCCGCACGCCGGGTCTCAATCAGCCCCAGCATTTT. Translation gives CASSRTPGLNQPQHF. Looking up the rest from reference TRBV5-5 and TRBJ1-5 gives the full variable domain: DAGVTQSPTHLIKTRGQQVTLRCSPISGHKSVSWYQQVLGQGPQFIFQYYEKEERGRGNFPDRFSARQFPNYSSELNVNALLLGDSALYLCASSRTPGLNQPQHFGDGTRLSIL.

The genes are TRBV4-2 and TRBJ2-7; 8 bases agree with TRBD2. CDR1 is LGHNA, CDR2 YNFKEQ, per germline. There are 15 residues in the CDR3. V was pared by 0 bases and J by 2 bases, with 3 bases of the junction left unmatched. The CDR3 sequence is CASSQEAGGTYEQYF. CDR3 DNA sequence: TGTGCCAGCAGCCAAGAGGCGGGGGGCACCTACGAGCAGTACTTC.

V and J are TRBV2 and TRBJ2-3, with 9 nucleotides matching TRBD1. The V gene end was trimmed by 6 bases and the J gene end by 4 bases; junction bases not matched to a gene: 14. The CDR3 totals 17 residues. CDR1 is SNHLY and CDR2 is FYNNEI in the germline V gene. CDR3 DNA: TGTGCCAGCAGCTGGTTGGGGGGGACAGGGCTTTCAGATACGCAGTATTTT. It specifies CASSWLGGTGLSDTQYF.

The J gene is TRBJ2-3, the V gene TRBV14; TRBD1 agrees at 9 bases. The CDR3 spans 17 residues. The V segment lost 4 bases and the J segment 3 bases; nucleotides outside the gene matches: 11. Germline loops: CDR1 SGHDN, CDR2 FVKESK. The CDR3 DNA sequence: TGTGCCAGCAGCCTGACCGGGACAGGGATGAGGACAGATACGCAGTATTTT. Amino acid sequence: CASSLTGTGMRTDTQYF.

The chain uses TRBV15 and TRBJ2-3; 7 nucleotides align to TRBD1. The junction had 11 bases not matched to a gene; V was cut back by 3 bases and J by 5 bases. Germline loops: CDR1 LNHNV, CDR2 YYDKDF (reference sequence). The CDR3 has 16 residues. The CDR3 protein is CATSRSRTGQGDTQYF. The DNA of the CDR3 is TGTGCCACCAGCAGGTCGCGGACAGGTCAGGGAGATACGCAGTATTTT. The full variable domain, rest sourced from reference TRBV15 and TRBJ2-3, is DAMVIQNPRYQVTQFGKPVTLSCSQTLNHNVMYWYQQKSSQAPKLLFHYYDKDFNNEADTPDNFQSRRPNTSFCFLDIRSPGLGDTAMYLCATSRSRTGQGDTQYFGPGTRLTVL.

J is TRBJ2-7 and V is TRBV4-1, with D perhaps matching TRBD1 (5 bases). The V end was cut by 0 bases, the J end by 1 base, with 13 bases between. Germline V gene sequence: CDR1 MGHRA, CDR2 YSYEKL. The CDR3 loop spans 16 amino acids. The DNA of the CDR3 is TGCGCCAGCAGCCAAGACCCGCAAGACAGATCCTACGAGCAGTACTTC. This translates into CASSQDPQDRSYEQYF.